This T cell receptor (beta chain) was recorded in a study of blood T cells in healthy people across ages. It was with a sample-barcoded 5' primer and a J-beta primer mix that a second PCR of roughly 6 to 11 cycles was run. Per-sample output comprised a minimum of 3 million paired-end reads containing CDR3. MiXCR, run by TCRdb on the 5' RACE reads, gives a single entry per CDR3 protein. Seen here are some 1.5 million distinct CDR3 sequences, roughly 30% observed once, and the top ten hold less than 9.5%. V was clipped by 3 bases and J by 3 bases; unmatched bases: 7. Per the germline V gene, CDR1 is KGHDR and CDR2 is SFDVKD. CDR3 length equals 16 residues. Study-level findings and limits: It was the long-lived donors that had more naive CD4+ cells and higher diversity than aged donors. Per million T cells, TCR beta diversity dropped about linearly as age rose.

RNA extraction gave at least 5.5 micrograms of total RNA per sample. This clonotype was picked up a small number of times. Its antigen remains unidentified. This chain uses TRBV24-1 with TRBJ2-5, with 9 positions matching TRBD2. The source material was blood. The receptor was derived from a woman in her thirties in good health. The CDR3 DNA follows: TGTGCCACCAGTGATCCGCAGGGACTAGCTGAAGAGACCCAGTACTTC. This encodes CATSDPQGLAEETQYF.